Given below is one T cell receptor beta chain in context. The data were taken from a study of control samples from healthy donors and cancer patients. Generated by immunoSEQ multiplex PCR, the TCRdb table keeps only in-frame clones and is missing some. The sample consists of around 120,000 clones, more than 85% of them appearing once. The V gene's germline CDR1 is MNHEY and CDR2 SVGAGI. The CDR3 is made up of 15 amino acids. V was clipped by 4 bases and J by 2 bases; unmatched bases: 4. Source material: blood. The sequence was obtained from a young woman in good health. This sequence joins TRBV6-5 and TRBJ1-3; 8 bases agree with TRBD1. CDR3 sequence (DNA): TGTGCCAGCAGTTCGGACAGGGTGACTGGAAACACCATATATTTT. It is translated as CASSSDRVTGNTIYF.